A single sample is the source of the 20 T cell receptor beta chains below, sequenced in a study of OX40 agonist ivuxolimab in advanced cancers. Here immunoSEQ multiplex PCR was the method, and the copy in TCRdb shows in-frame clones only, minus some. This sample has more than 50,000 clones; about 85% occur once, and the top ten carry under 4.5%. The material was CD4+ or CD8+ T cells sorted from blood, obtained in a trial of the OX40 agonist ivuxolimab. Every receptor here comes from an adult with an advanced solid tumor such as melanoma, head and neck, liver or kidney cancer.

This clone was picked up one time. This chain uses TRBV30 with TRBJ2-1, with 8 bases fitting TRBD2. Germline V gene lookup returns CDR1 GTSNPN and CDR2 SVGIG (reference sequence). Unmatched junction bases numbered 6, after V lost 7 bases and J lost 1 base. The CDR3 has 14 residues. The CDR3 here is CASPLAGSYNEQFF. CDR3 coding DNA: TGTGCCTCTCCGCTAGCGGGTTCCTACAATGAGCAGTTCTTC.

This clone was found a few times. The chain joins TRBV5-6 to TRBJ2-6; D gene unclear. The V gene's germline CDR1 is SGHDT and CDR2 YYEEEE. The V and J ends lost 5 bases and 1 base respectively, with 7 bases between them. The CDR3 is 14 residues long. CDR3: CASSSVSGANVLTF. The CDR3 DNA reads as TGTGCCAGCAGTTCGGTTTCTGGGGCCAACGTCCTGACTTTC.

This clone has just one count. The V call is TRBV29-1, the J call TRBJ1-1, with TRBD1 identical over 9 bases. The CDR3 spans 13 residues. Trimming cost V 5 bases and J 4 bases; bases outside gene matches: 5. In germline, CDR1 is SQVTM, CDR2 ANQGSEA. The CDR3 DNA sequence: TGCAGCGTTCAACAGGGGGCCGGCACTGAAGCTTTCTTT. It encodes CSVQQGAGTEAFF.

The chain links TRBV9 to TRBJ2-7; tentatively, D is TRBD2 (6 bases). There are 16 residues in the CDR3. V lost 0 bases and J lost 4, with 17 bases in between. Germline lookup yields CDR1 SGDLS and CDR2 YYNGEE. CDR3 sequence: CASSVASSGLQYEQYF. The DNA of the CDR3 is TGTGCCAGCAGCGTAGCTAGTTCGGGACTCCAATACGAGCAGTACTTC.

CDR3 protein: CASSRDRTYTQYF. The CDR3 DNA follows: TGCGCCAGCAGTAGGGACAGGACCTATACGCAGTATTTT. This chain connects TRBV5-1 to TRBJ2-3; 8 bases map to TRBD1. Germline lookup yields CDR1 SGHRS and CDR2 YFSETQ. The V gene end was trimmed by 5 bases and the J gene end by 7 bases; junction bases not matched to a gene: 6. CDR3 length: 13 residues.

This clone turned up a few times. The genes are TRBV28 and TRBJ1-6, with D tentatively TRBD1 (5 bases). V was trimmed by 1 base and J by 7 bases, leaving 11 bases between them. This CDR3 has 15 residues. Germline V gene lookup returns CDR1 MDHEN and CDR2 SYDVKM. The CDR3 sequence: CASSLFQGGNSPLHF. The CDR3 DNA reads as TGTGCCAGCAGTTTATTCCAGGGTGGGAATTCACCCCTCCACTTT.

The count of this clone is one. The chain has TRBV7-9 and TRBJ2-5; 11 nucleotides match TRBD1. The length of the CDR3 is 14 residues. V dropped 10 bases and J dropped 4; count of bases not matched to a gene: 8. Germline CDR1 is SEHNR and CDR2 is FQNEAQ (reference sequence). The CDR3 is CATHRDRGAETQYF. CDR3 coding DNA: TGTGCCACTCACCGGGACAGGGGGGCAGAGACCCAGTACTTC.

The chain couples TRBV5-1 to TRBJ2-7; no reliable D call. Trimming shortened V by 0 bases and J by 1 base, and 5 bases separated the two germline ends. The CDR3 contains 13 residues. CDR1 SGHRS and CDR2 YFSETQ come from the germline V gene. The CDR3 DNA reads as TGCGCCAGCAGCTTGGACGGATCCTACGAGCAGTACTTC. Translation: CASSLDGSYEQYF.

The V gene is TRBV9, the J gene TRBJ1-2, with D perhaps TRBD1 (6 bases). Trimming stripped 3 bases from V and 6 bases from J, with 18 bases between. Germline assignment: CDR1 SGDLS and CDR2 YYNGEE. The CDR3 covers 15 residues. The CDR3 loop reads CASSGVQGLGDGYTF. The CDR3 nucleotides read TGTGCCAGCAGCGGTGTACAGGGATTAGGGGATGGCTACACCTTC.

The CDR3 is CASSINRPSGYTF. Written as DNA, the CDR3 is TGTGCCAGCAGCATTAATCGGCCCAGCGGCTACACCTTC. This chain links TRBV7-9 with TRBJ1-2; D gene unclear. V was cut by 5 bases and J by 8 bases, with 15 bases left in between. CDR1 and CDR2 (germline): SEHNR, FQNEAQ (reference sequence). The CDR3 is 13 residues long.

The chain is built from TRBV5-6 and TRBJ1-5; D not certain. Germline CDR1 SGHDT, CDR2 YYEEEE. The CDR3 has 15 residues. V gave up 5 bases and J gave up 3 bases, with 15 bases separating them. The chain's CDR3 is CASRSKEFFNQPQHF. In DNA form, the CDR3 reads TGTGCCAGCAGGTCGAAGGAATTTTTCAATCAGCCCCAGCATTTT.

The gene calls are TRBV28 and TRBJ1-2, with TRBD1 matching over 7 bases. Germline V gives CDR1 MDHEN, CDR2 SYDVKM. V trimming: 5 bases; J trimming: 8 bases; junction bases outside the gene matches: 14. CDR3 size: 15 residues. CDR3 amino acids: CASSDPGTVLGGYTF. DNA of the CDR3: TGTGCCAGCAGTGACCCCGGGACAGTCCTTGGGGGCTACACCTTC.

The chain recombines TRBV9 with TRBJ2-7; 7 nucleotides line up with TRBD1. V trimming: 2 bases; J trimming: 3 bases; junction bases outside the gene matches: 5. CDR1 is SGDLS and CDR2 is YYNGEE in the germline V gene. The length of the CDR3 is 14 residues. The CDR3 loop reads CASSVSGTDYEQYF. The CDR3 nucleotides are TGTGCCAGCAGCGTCTCCGGGACAGACTACGAGCAGTACTTC.

The chain joins TRBV10-3 to TRBJ2-5, with 10 bases aligning to TRBD1. V lost 4 bases, J lost 5 bases, and 7 bases stayed unmatched. Germline CDR1 and CDR2: ENHRY and SYGVKD. The CDR3 spans 15 residues. CDR3 nucleotides: TGTGCCATCAGTGGTGGACAGGGGGTGTTGGAGACCCAGTACTTC. This gives the protein CAISGGQGVLETQYF.

This clone showed up just a few times. V gene TRBV6-1 combines with J gene TRBJ1-2; a weak D match, TRBD1 (6 bases). Trimming took off 8 bases at V and 2 bases at J, with 12 bases between the two ends. The germline gives CDR1 MNHNS, CDR2 SASEGT. The CDR3 length is 13 residues. The CDR3 nucleotides are TGTGCCAGCCGCGGACAGCGCAACTATGGCTACACCTTC. Amino acid sequence: CASRGQRNYGYTF.

The V and J genes are TRBV7-2 and TRBJ1-4; 7 bases line up with TRBD1. V lost 4 bases and J lost 8; bases outside the gene matches: 7. Germline CDR1 SGHTA, CDR2 FQGNSA. CDR3 length: 14 amino acids. Here the CDR3 reads CASSSGQKGEKLFF. In DNA, the CDR3 is TGTGCCAGCAGCTCGGGACAGAAAGGAGAAAAACTGTTTTTT.

The V gene is TRBV5-1, the J gene TRBJ2-1; 12 bases map to TRBD1. V shed 3 bases and J 4 bases; nucleotides not matched to a gene: 8. Germline CDR1 SGHRS, CDR2 YFSETQ. The CDR3 is made up of 17 amino acids. This CDR3 reads CASSSNPGQGAYNEQFF. In DNA, the CDR3 is TGCGCCAGCAGCTCAAACCCGGGACAGGGGGCATACAATGAGCAGTTCTTC. The variable domain in full, completed from reference TRBV5-1 and TRBJ2-1, reads KAGVTQTPRYLIKTRGQQVTLSCSPISGHRSVSWYQQTPGQGLQFLFEYFSETQRNKGNFPGRFSGRQFSNSRSEMNVSTLELGDSALYLCASSSNPGQGAYNEQFFGPGTRLTVL.

In this sample, this clone turned up a few times. This CDR3 is CAISDPGLVLFEQFF. CDR3 DNA: TGTGCCATCAGTGATCCGGGACTAGTTTTATTTGAGCAGTTCTTC. The chain employs TRBV10-3 and TRBJ2-1, with 8 bases lining up with TRBD2. The CDR3 has 15 residues. Trimming at V came to 3 bases and at J to 9 bases, leaving 10 bases not matched to a gene. Germline V gene sequence: CDR1 ENHRY, CDR2 SYGVKD.

This chain connects TRBV6-6 to TRBJ2-1; a weak D match, TRBD2 (6 bases). The CDR3 loop spans 16 amino acids. CDR1 and CDR2 from the germline V gene are MNHNY and SVGAGI (reference sequence). V lost 0 bases to trimming and J lost 4 bases, with 13 bases between them. The CDR3 sequence: CASSYSRGPLYNEQFF. The CDR3 DNA is TGTGCCAGCAGTTACTCGCGGGGACCACTATACAATGAGCAGTTCTTC.

The gene calls are TRBV9 and TRBJ1-6, with a weak D call TRBD1 (6 bases). Germline values: CDR1 SGDLS, CDR2 YYNGEE. The V end lost 0 bases, the J end lost 9 bases, and 10 bases lay between the germline ends. This CDR3 region has 14 residues. The CDR3 DNA follows: TGTGCCAGCAGCGTAGCAGGGGTGAGTTCACCCCTCCACTTT. It specifies CASSVAGVSSPLHF.